These 9 T cell receptor beta chains were sequenced from one sample in a study of T cell repertoires in ileal Crohn's disease. Described time point: inflamed ileum from the surgical specimen. Some clones are missing from TCRdb's copy, which holds only in-frame ones; the method was immunoSEQ multiplex PCR. This sample has about 18,000 clones, with 75% to 80% found just once. The source material was ileal tissue. All receptors come from an adult with Crohn's disease.

This chain links TRBV7-2 with TRBJ1-5, with D perhaps TRBD1 (5 bases). Germline loops: CDR1 SGHTA, CDR2 FQGNSA. The length of the CDR3 is 16 residues. V dropped 1 base and J dropped 3 bases, with 13 bases sitting between them. The CDR3 loop reads CASSLVSGTINQPQHF. The CDR3 DNA reads TGTGCCAGCAGCTTAGTCTCGGGGACCATCAATCAGCCCCAGCATTTT.

The chain couples TRBV4-1 to TRBJ1-2; no clear D gene. This CDR3 has 13 residues. V was cut by 1 base and J by 4 bases, with 7 bases left in between. Germline CDR1 reads MGHRA; CDR2 reads YSYEKL. The CDR3 DNA reads as TGCGCCAGCAGCCAAGGACCGTTCTATGGCTACACCTTC. Translating gives CASSQGPFYGYTF.

This clone is classed as medium-sized (0.01 to 0.1%). The chain recombines TRBV27 with TRBJ2-1, with TRBD2 matching 11 bases. CDR1 and CDR2 from the germline V gene are MNHEY and SMNVEV (reference sequence). This CDR3 comprises 14 residues. The trim removed 6 bases at V and 6 bases at J, leaving 4 bases unmatched. The DNA of the CDR3 is TGTGCCAGCAGGACCGGACTAGCGGGCAATGAGCAGTTCTTC. This codes for CASRTGLAGNEQFF.

This clone has just a few counts. The gene calls are TRBV2 and TRBJ2-5; 8 nucleotides line up with TRBD1. CDR3 size: 15 residues. In germline, CDR1 is SNHLY, CDR2 FYNNEI. V shed 3 bases, J shed 5 bases, and the junction held 8 bases outside the gene matches. The CDR3: CASSDRSGGGETQYF. In DNA form, the CDR3 reads TGTGCCAGCAGTGATCGGTCAGGGGGCGGTGAGACCCAGTACTTC. Full variable domain (outside the CDR3, taken from reference TRBV2 and TRBJ2-5): EPEVTQTPSHQVTQMGQEVILRCVPISNHLYFYWYRQILGQKVEFLVSFYNNEISEKSEIFDDQFSVERPDGSNFTLKIRSTKLEDSAMYFCASSDRSGGGETQYFGPGTRLLVL.

The chain joins TRBV5-6 to TRBJ2-1; tentatively, D is TRBD2 (5 bases). Per germline, CDR1 SGHDT and CDR2 YYEEEE. The CDR3 is 14 amino acids. Trimming took off 0 bases at V and 8 bases at J, with 12 bases between the two ends. CDR3: CASSLAGLVDEQFF. The CDR3 bases are TGTGCCAGCAGCTTGGCCGGACTCGTTGATGAGCAGTTCTTC.

This clone was counted a few times. The chain employs TRBV28 and TRBJ1-1; D is ambiguous. V was trimmed by 7 bases and J by 9 bases, leaving 15 bases between them. This CDR3 has 12 amino acids. CDR1 is MDHEN, CDR2 SYDVKM, per germline. In DNA form, the CDR3 reads TGTGCCAGCACCTCAGAGAGTCTGAAAGCTTTCTTT. Translating gives CASTSESLKAFF. The variable domain in full, completed from reference TRBV28 and TRBJ1-1, reads DVKVTQSSRYLVKRTGEKVFLECVQDMDHENMFWYRQDPGLGLRLIYFSYDVKMKEKGDIPEGYSVSREKKERFSLILESASTNQTSMYLCASTSESLKAFFGQGTRLTVV.

V and J are TRBV29-1 and TRBJ1-1; 9 bases align to TRBD1. The CDR3 runs to 11 residues. Per the germline V gene, CDR1 is SQVTM and CDR2 is ANQGSEA. The ends lost 4 bases at V and 10 bases at J; junction bases unmatched: 4. The CDR3 protein is CSVGDRDAAFF. Here the CDR3 DNA reads TGCAGCGTTGGGGACAGGGATGCAGCTTTCTTT.

V and J are TRBV7-8 and TRBJ2-5, with 11 bases identical to TRBD2. After removal of 5 bases from V and 7 bases from J, the junction contained 9 bases not matched to a gene. The CDR3 spans 15 residues. Looked up from germline, CDR1 is SGHVS and CDR2 is FQNEAQ. The CDR3, as DNA: TGTGCCAGCAGCCCCGGGACTAGCGGAGGGGGGACCCAGTACTTC. Translated: CASSPGTSGGGTQYF.

The rearrangement joins TRBV19 to TRBJ1-4, with D perhaps matching TRBD1 (5 bases). This CDR3 region has 14 residues. Germline V gives CDR1 LNHDA, CDR2 SQIVND (reference sequence). V lost 2 bases to trimming and J lost 8 bases, with 12 bases between them. The chain's CDR3 is CASSIRGGREKLFF. DNA of the CDR3: TGTGCCAGTAGTATAAGGGGAGGCAGAGAAAAACTGTTTTTT.